A selection of T cell receptor beta chains follows, all from one sample in a study of patients and donors after allogeneic stem cell transplantation. TCRdb analysed the RT-PCR reads with MiXCR anew, one entry per CDR3 protein. The data show a few hundred thousand distinct CDR3 sequences, 12% to 15% seen once. The sample was blood, either unsorted or a sorted T cell fraction (not recorded which). The receptor source for this set is a human donor who was either an allogeneic HSCT recipient or a stem cell or donor lymphocyte infusion donor (not recorded which). It is not recorded whose cells these are; they may come from a transplant donor. Each CDR3 is given with its conserved first and last residue. The D gene is left open where the match is weak. Clone size, where shown, is once, few, many, or a class for clones that have expanded.

d_call,v_call,j_call,clone_size,cdr3_nt,cdr3_aa
TRBD2,TRBV6-2/TRBV6-3,TRBJ2-7,many,TGTGCCAGCAGTTTCTCCAGCGGGAATTTTTACGAGCAGTACTTC,CASSFSSGNFYEQYF
NA,TRBV10-3,TRBJ2-1,few,TGTGCCATCAGTGACACGACAGTCTCCTACAATGAGCAGTTCTTC,CAISDTTVSYNEQFF
TRBD2,TRBV6-2/TRBV6-3,TRBJ2-3,few,TGTGCCAGCAACTTATGGGGGACTAGCGGGAGTAGGACAGATACGCAGTATTTT,CASNLWGTSGSRTDTQYF
NA,TRBV3-1,TRBJ1-2,NA,TGTGCCAGCAGTAGGAGGAACTATGGCTACACCTTC,CASSRRNYGYTF
NA,TRBV11-2,TRBJ2-3,few,TGTGCCAGCAGCTCGAGACTGATAAAGACGCAGTATTTT,CASSSRLIKTQYF
NA,TRBV18,TRBJ1-6,many,TGTGCCAGCTCACCGGTTCGAGAGACCAACTATAATTCACCCCTCCACTTT,CASSPVRETNYNSPLHF
NA,TRBV6-1,TRBJ1-2,few,TGTGCCAGCAGTGACTACAGGGATTATGGCTACACCTTC,CASSDYRDYGYTF
NA,TRBV4-1,TRBJ1-2,few,TGCGCCAGCAGCCAAGGGACAGTCGCTAACTATGGCTACACCTTC,CASSQGTVANYGYTF
NA,TRBV6-2/TRBV6-3,TRBJ2-7,many,TGTGCCAGCAGTTCGGACTCCTACGAGCAGTACTTC,CASSSDSYEQYF
NA,TRBV5-1,TRBJ1-1,many,TGCGCCAGCAGCTTAGGGGCACTGAACACTGAAGCTTTCTTT,CASSLGALNTEAFF
TRBD1,TRBV5-1,TRBJ1-2,few,TGCGCCAGCAGCTCTGGACAGGGTCATGGCTACACCTTC,CASSSGQGHGYTF
TRBD1,TRBV12-3/TRBV12-4,TRBJ1-4,few,TGTGCCAGCAGTAGACAGGGCATTCGAAATGAAAAACTGTTTTTT,CASSRQGIRNEKLFF
TRBD2,TRBV20-1,TRBJ2-2,NA,TGCAGTGCTAGACCAGCGGGGGGGCTTCTCGGCACCGGGGAGCTGTTTTTT,CSARPAGGLLGTGELFF
NA,TRBV2,TRBJ2-3,many,TGTGCCAGCGGATCGTCAACAAGGGATACGCAGTATTTT,CASGSSTRDTQYF
TRBD1,TRBV12-3/TRBV12-4,TRBJ1-2,many,TGTGCCAGCACCCAGACGACAGGGGCCGGCTACACCTTC,CASTQTTGAGYTF
NA,TRBV10-3,TRBJ2-5,NA,TGTGCCATCAGTGACCACCAGGGAACAGAGACCCAGTACTTC,CAISDHQGTETQYF
TRBD1,TRBV6-1,TRBJ2-7,NA,TGTGCCAGCAGTGACCGTGACAGGGGCGAGCAGTACTTC,CASSDRDRGEQYF
TRBD2,TRBV20-1,TRBJ2-7,few,TGCAGTGCTAGGGGGTCGGCCGCGGGGGAATCCTACGAGCAGTACTTC,CSARGSAAGESYEQYF
NA,TRBV3-1,TRBJ2-3,NA,TGTGCCAGCAGCTCTGGGCCAGGGGATTCAGATACGCAGTATTTT,CASSSGPGDSDTQYF
NA,TRBV6-1,TRBJ1-3,few,TGTGCCAGCAGTGAACAGGGCCCCAGCTCTGGAAACACCATATATTTT,CASSEQGPSSGNTIYF
NA,TRBV5-8,TRBJ1-1,few,TGTGCCAGCAGCTGGGGGATCCTGAACACTGAAGCTTTCTTT,CASSWGILNTEAFF
TRBD1,TRBV5-6,TRBJ1-2,few,TGTGCCAGCAGCTTGGCCGACAGGGTTCTCTATGGCTACACCTTC,CASSLADRVLYGYTF
TRBD1,TRBV4-1,TRBJ1-2,many,TGCGCCAGCAGCCCAAGGACAGGCGCCCCAAACTATGGCTACACCTTC,CASSPRTGAPNYGYTF
TRBD1,TRBV4-2,TRBJ1-2,NA,TGTGCCAGCAGCCAAACCCAGGGGGCCGATGGCTACACCTTC,CASSQTQGADGYTF
NA,TRBV5-1,TRBJ1-2,NA,TGCGCCAGCAGCTTGGCTGGGGAAGGGTCGGGCTATGGCTACACCTTC,CASSLAGEGSGYGYTF
NA,TRBV14,TRBJ1-1,few,TGTGCCAGCAGCCAAACCCGGACGGAGAACACTGAAGCTTTCTTT,CASSQTRTENTEAFF
NA,TRBV20-1,TRBJ1-1,many,TGCAGTGCTAGAGCCCCGGGAGTAGCCACTGAAGCTTTCTTT,CSARAPGVATEAFF
TRBD2,TRBV20-1,TRBJ2-7,few,TGCAGTGCTAGTGACCCTAAGCGGGGGGGGGAGGAGCAGTACTTC,CSASDPKRGGEEQYF
NA,TRBV6-1,TRBJ1-1,NA,TGTGCCAGCCTCGAGTGGAACACTGAAGCTTTCTTT,CASLEWNTEAFF
NA,TRBV11-2,TRBJ2-7,few,TGTGCCAGCAGCTTAGGATCTTTCAGGGGTTCAGCCTACGAGCAGTACTTC,CASSLGSFRGSAYEQYF
TRBD1,TRBV12-3/TRBV12-4,TRBJ1-2,NA,TGTGCCAGCACCCTGGCGCAGGGGGGCCCCCTCACCTTC,CASTLAQGGPLTF
TRBD2,TRBV4-2,TRBJ2-1,many,TGTGCCAGCAGCCGCCGGGTAGCGGGCGAGCGTGTTAATGAGCAGTTCTTC,CASSRRVAGERVNEQFF
TRBD2,TRBV20-1,TRBJ2-7,NA,TGCAGTGCTCGTTATAGCGGGGGCTCCTACGAGCAGTACTTC,CSARYSGGSYEQYF
NA,TRBV6-1,TRBJ2-7,few,TGTGCCAGCAGTCAAAACAAGCTCAGTTACGAGCAGTACTTC,CASSQNKLSYEQYF
TRBD2,TRBV30,TRBJ2-1,few,TGTGCCTGGAGACCGACTAGCGCGTACAATGAGCAGTTCTTC,CAWRPTSAYNEQFF
NA,TRBV7-2,TRBJ1-6,few,TGTGCCAGCAGCTTTGAGGCTGGTAGGCCCCTCCACTTT,CASSFEAGRPLHF
NA,TRBV12-3/TRBV12-4,TRBJ1-1,many,TGTGCCAGCAGTTCCAGGGGCTTGAACACTGAAGCTTTCTTT,CASSSRGLNTEAFF